This is a list of T cell receptor beta chains from one sample in a study of blood T cell repertoires in COVID-19. Sequenced by immunoSEQ multiplex PCR; TCRdb stores in-frame clones only, minus some. The table has roughly 200,000 clones, approximately 88% seen once. The sample taken for sequencing was peripheral blood. The source is a man aged 40-50 years with acute or convalescent COVID-19. CDR3s include the opening cysteine and the closing phenylalanine or tryptophan. D genes are given only for firm matches. Size is stated for part of the rows, as once, few or many counts, or as a class when the clone is expanded.

j_gene,v_gene,abundance,len,d_gene,CDR3nt,CDR3aa
TRBJ1-3,TRBV9,-,19,TRBD1,TGTGCCAGCAGCGCCCGGGACAGGGGGACCCTTCTCTCTGGAAACACCATATATTTT,CASSARDRGTLLSGNTIYF
TRBJ2-7,TRBV5-1,-,13,-,TGCGCCAGCACCCGGGACTGGGACTACGAGCAGTACTTC,CASTRDWDYEQYF
TRBJ1-2,TRBV28,-,12,-,TGTGCCAGCAGTTTCGTAAACTATGGCTACACCTTC,CASSFVNYGYTF
TRBJ2-1,TRBV7-2,-,15,-,TGTGCCAGCAGCTCGGGGAGGAGCTCCTACAATGAGCAGTTCTTC,CASSSGRSSYNEQFF
TRBJ1-2,TRBV18,-,13,TRBD1,TGTGCCAGCTCACCAGGACAGGGGGATGGCTACACCTTC,CASSPGQGDGYTF
TRBJ1-2,TRBV25-1,-,15,-,TGTGCCAGTCAAGAGAAGGGGGATCCTAACTATGGCTACACCTTC,CASQEKGDPNYGYTF
TRBJ2-3,TRBV6-1,-,16,TRBD1,TGTGCCAGCAGTGAAGAGGGACAGGGGTTGTTAGATACGCAGTATTTT,CASSEEGQGLLDTQYF
TRBJ1-1,TRBV7-2,-,12,-,TGTGCCAGCAGCCTTCGGGACACTGAAGCTTTCTTT,CASSLRDTEAFF
TRBJ2-2,TRBV15,-,15,TRBD1,TGTGCCACCAGCATGACCGGACAGGGTGTCGGGGAGCTGTTTTTT,CATSMTGQGVGELFF
TRBJ2-5,TRBV20-1,-,10,-,TGCAGTGCTAGTCCTACGACCCAGTACTTC,CSASPTTQYF
TRBJ1-1,TRBV19,-,15,-,TGTGCCAGTAAGGGGACCGCCGCTCTGGAGGGCAAAGCTTTCTTT,CASKGTAALEGKAFF
TRBJ1-4,TRBV6-1,-,13,-,TGTGCCAGCAGTGAGCGGCGGGTTGAAAAACTGTTTTTT,CASSERRVEKLFF
TRBJ2-1,TRBV5-1,-,16,TRBD2,TGCGCCAGCAGCTTTCCGGGACTAGCGGGAATTGATGAGCAGTTCTTC,CASSFPGLAGIDEQFF
TRBJ2-2,TRBV4-1,-,17,TRBD2,TGCGCCAGCAGCCAAGACCCTAGCGGGAGTATCACCGGGGAGCTGTTTTTT,CASSQDPSGSITGELFF
TRBJ1-6,TRBV6-5,few,15,-,TGTGCCAGCCGACGTGCCAGGGCAACTAATTCACCCCTCCACTTT,CASRRARATNSPLHF
TRBJ2-2,TRBV5-1,-,16,-,TGCGCCAGCAGCCCGCTCGTGGAGGAGGCTACCGGGGAGCTGTTTTTT,CASSPLVEEATGELFF
TRBJ1-2,TRBV6-5,-,13,-,TGTGCCAGCAGTCTACAGGCAGAGTATGGCTACACCTTC,CASSLQAEYGYTF
TRBJ1-2,TRBV18,-,17,-,TGTGCCAGCTCACCACGCGTTAGGAGGGGCGGCAACTATGGCTACACCTTC,CASSPRVRRGGNYGYTF
TRBJ2-5,TRBV5-8,once,14,TRBD1,TGTGCCAGCAGCCCCGGGACAGGGATAGAGACCCAGTACTTC,CASSPGTGIETQYF
TRBJ1-3,TRBV3-1/TRBV3-2,-,14,TRBD1,TGTGCCAGCAGCGAAGACAGGGGGCCCAACACCATATATTTT,CASSEDRGPNTIYF
TRBJ2-3,TRBV7-9,few,15,TRBD2,TGTGCCAGCAGCCCTAGCGGGAGGGCGGGAGATACGCAGTATTTT,CASSPSGRAGDTQYF
TRBJ2-7,TRBV7-8,-,15,TRBD2,TGTGCCAGCAGCGCCACTAGCGGGAGCTTCAACGAGCAGTACTTC,CASSATSGSFNEQYF
TRBJ1-2,TRBV5-4,few,14,-,TGTGCCAGCAGCTTGGCAGGGGTTGACTATGGCTACACCTTC,CASSLAGVDYGYTF
TRBJ1-4,TRBV2,-,14,-,TGTGCCAGCACCGGCGGGGGGAATTACGAAAAACTGTTTTTT,CASTGGGNYEKLFF
TRBJ1-1,TRBV18,-,15,-,TGTGCCAGCTCGCCAGAGACAGGATTGAACACTGAAGCTTTCTTT,CASSPETGLNTEAFF
TRBJ2-1,TRBV6-5,-,15,TRBD2,TGTGCCAGCAGTTACTTGTCTAGCGGGGACAATGAGCAGTTCTTC,CASSYLSSGDNEQFF
TRBJ1-2,TRBV7-2,-,19,-,TGTGCCAGCAGCTTAGGGATGAGGGGGGGGTCAGGCCAACTCTATGGCTACACCTTC,CASSLGMRGGSGQLYGYTF
TRBJ2-3,TRBV7-9,-,18,TRBD2,TGTGCCAGCAGCTTGTGGGAAACTAGCGGGAGGGTTGCAGATACGCAGTATTTT,CASSLWETSGRVADTQYF
TRBJ2-1,TRBV24-1,few,16,TRBD2,TGTGCCACCAGTGGGACTAGCGGGAGTTTAATCAATGAGCAGTTCTTC,CATSGTSGSLINEQFF
TRBJ1-1,TRBV3-1/TRBV3-2,-,16,-,TGTGCCAGCAGCCAAGACCCTGGGGCAGGGAACACTGAAGCTTTCTTT,CASSQDPGAGNTEAFF
TRBJ1-2,TRBV11-1,-,16,-,TGTGCCAGCAGCTTCTCTTCCGGGACACCTTACTATGGCTACACCTTC,CASSFSSGTPYYGYTF
TRBJ2-7,TRBV30,-,12,-,TGTGCCTGGGAAGCGGACTCCTACGAGCAGTACTTC,CAWEADSYEQYF
TRBJ2-7,TRBV6-2/TRBV6-3,-,14,-,TGTGCCAGCAGTCACAACCCTCCTTCCTCCGAGCAGTACTTC,CASSHNPPSSEQYF
TRBJ2-1,TRBV20-1,-,15,TRBD2,TGCAGTGCTAGTGACCCGCGGGGGACCTACAATGAGCAGTTCTTC,CSASDPRGTYNEQFF
TRBJ2-6,TRBV14,-,19,TRBD1,TGTGCCAGCAGCCATCTCCGGGACAGGGCGCTCTCTGGGGCCAACGTCCTGACTTTC,CASSHLRDRALSGANVLTF
TRBJ2-1,TRBV7-8,-,14,-,TGTGCCAGCAGCCCCCTAGGTGTGGCCAATGAGCAGTTCTTC,CASSPLGVANEQFF
TRBJ1-1,TRBV10-3,few,15,-,TGTGCCATCAGTGAGTCGGACGGGGGGAGCACTGAAGCTTTCTTT,CAISESDGGSTEAFF
TRBJ2-7,TRBV4-3,-,15,TRBD2,TGCGCCAGCAGCCCGGGGACTAGCGGAGCCTACGAGCAGTACTTC,CASSPGTSGAYEQYF
TRBJ2-7,TRBV6-5,-,15,TRBD2,TGTGCCAGCAGGGATCCGGGACTAGCGCGCTACGAGCAGTACTTC,CASRDPGLARYEQYF
TRBJ2-7,TRBV7-2,-,16,TRBD1,TGTGCCAGCAGCTTAGAGGGGACAGGGGGACGAGACGAGCAGTACTTC,CASSLEGTGGRDEQYF
TRBJ2-7,TRBV29-1,-,11,-,TGCAGCGCAGCGACAGGCTACGAGCAGTACTTC,CSAATGYEQYF
TRBJ2-1,TRBV7-3,-,13,TRBD2,TGTGCCAGCAGCTTAACTGGCGGGAGCCGAAGGTTCTTC,CASSLTGGSRRFF
TRBJ2-5,TRBV12-5,-,16,TRBD1,TGTGCTAGTGGTTTAGGTTCCGGGACAGGGAGAGAGACCCAGTACTTC,CASGLGSGTGRETQYF
TRBJ2-2,TRBV6-5,once,16,-,TGTGCCAGCAGTTACTCCGGGGGAGCAGACACCGGGGAGCTGTTTTTT,CASSYSGGADTGELFF
TRBJ1-5,TRBV21-1,-,16,-,TGTGCCAGCAGCTTAGGGCAGGGGGTATGGAATCAGCCCCAGCATTTT,CASSLGQGVWNQPQHF
TRBJ2-2,TRBV11-3,-,16,-,TGTGCCAGCAGCCCCGGGTTGGTGGAAAACACCGGGGAGCTGTTTTTT,CASSPGLVENTGELFF
TRBJ2-1,TRBV7-9,few,16,-,TGTGCCAGCAGCCGAGGCGGGGGCGGGCTCTACAATGAGCAGTTCTTC,CASSRGGGGLYNEQFF
TRBJ2-2,TRBV5-1,-,15,TRBD2,TGCGCCAGCAGCTTGCGGACTAGCGGGGGCGGGGAGCTGTTTTTT,CASSLRTSGGGELFF